Sequencing of this T cell receptor beta chain was carried out in a study of shared clonotypes between healthy human individuals. CD45RO-negative, CCR7-selected cells formed the naive CD8 fraction, which excluded terminally differentiated effector memory CD45RA+ cells. The deep-level immunoSEQ assay was used. Sequenced by immunoSEQ multiplex PCR; TCRdb stores in-frame clones only, minus some. The table has roughly 590,000 clones, roughly 95% seen once. The CDR3 covers 14 residues. V gave up 5 bases and J gave up 3 bases; unmatched junction bases: 5. Germline V lookup: CDR1 SGHKS, CDR2 YYEKEE (reference sequence).

The sequenced material came from naive CD8+ T cells sorted from blood. The receptor comes from a woman in her 30s in good health. This chain connects TRBV5-5 to TRBJ2-7; 10 bases are shared with TRBD2. The CDR3 sequence: CASSRTSGDYEQYF. DNA for the CDR3: TGTGCCAGCAGTCGGACTAGCGGCGACTACGAGCAGTACTTC. Full variable domain (rest looked up from reference TRBV5-5 and TRBJ2-7): DAGVTQSPTHLIKTRGQQVTLRCSPISGHKSVSWYQQVLGQGPQFIFQYYEKEERGRGNFPDRFSARQFPNYSSELNVNALLLGDSALYLCASSRTSGDYEQYFGPGTRLTVT.